These T cell receptor beta chains were read from a single sample in a study of T cell changes during pregnancy in multiple sclerosis. Measured with immunoSEQ multiplex PCR; TCRdb has only the in-frame clones, and not every one. The sample carries about 60,000 clones, around 96% recorded once. Sequencing was performed on CD8+ T cells from peripheral blood mononuclear cells, taken after pregnancy. These receptors were obtained from a female donor with multiple sclerosis, enrolled in a pregnancy study. Both conserved end residues are part of each CDR3. A D gene is named only where the DNA matches it firmly. Clone sizes are given selectively: once, few, many, or a class where the clone is expanded.

cdr3_length | d_call | j_call | v_call | clone_size | cdr3_aa | cdr3_nt
15 | TRBD2 | TRBJ2-7 | TRBV13 | - | CASSLGGRGDYEQYF | TGTGCCAGCAGCTTAGGCGGGAGGGGGGACTACGAGCAGTACTTC
16 | TRBD2 | TRBJ2-2 | TRBV30 | - | CAWNLGLAGDTGELFF | TGTGCCTGGAATCTGGGACTAGCGGGGGACACCGGGGAGCTGTTTTTT
13 | TRBD2 | TRBJ2-7 | TRBV7-8 | - | CASPSGGTYEQYF | TGTGCCAGTCCTAGCGGGGGAACCTACGAGCAGTACTTC
16 | TRBD2 | TRBJ2-7 | TRBV18 | - | CASSPEGLAGTHEQYF | TGTGCCAGCTCACCAGAGGGACTAGCGGGAACCCACGAGCAGTACTTC
16 | TRBD2 | TRBJ2-7 | TRBV28 | - | CASSFPWTSDTYEQYF | TGTGCCAGCAGTTTCCCCTGGACTAGCGACACCTACGAGCAGTACTTC
15 | - | TRBJ1-1 | TRBV5-6 | - | CASSLWGGVTTEAFF | TGTGCCAGCAGCTTGTGGGGGGGGGTGACCACTGAAGCTTTCTTT
18 | TRBD2 | TRBJ2-5 | TRBV14 | - | CASSHVTLTSGPQETQYF | TGTGCCAGCAGCCACGTTACACTAACTAGCGGCCCCCAAGAGACCCAGTACTTC
14 | TRBD1 | TRBJ2-7 | TRBV30 | - | CAWRGSGTVNEQYF | TGTGCCTGGAGGGGTTCCGGGACAGTCAACGAGCAGTACTTC
16 | TRBD1 | TRBJ2-2 | TRBV29-1 | - | CSVEDQGRGSTGELFF | TGCAGCGTTGAAGATCAAGGCAGGGGGAGCACCGGGGAGCTGTTTTTT
16 | - | TRBJ2-3 | TRBV27 | - | CASRSSEVPVTDTQYF | TGTGCCAGCAGAAGCTCGGAGGTCCCCGTCACAGATACGCAGTATTTT
15 | - | TRBJ2-3 | TRBV4-2 | few | CASSSSGEGTDTQYF | TGTGCCAGCAGCTCGTCGGGAGAGGGCACAGATACGCAGTATTTT
14 | - | TRBJ1-6 | TRBV15 | - | CATSRDRGISPLHF | TGTGCCACCAGCAGAGATCGAGGGATTTCACCCCTCCACTTT
17 | - | TRBJ1-1 | TRBV19 | - | CASMKGVDRKGSTEAFF | TGTGCCAGTATGAAGGGAGTGGACAGAAAGGGTAGCACTGAAGCTTTCTTT
13 | - | TRBJ2-1 | TRBV27 | - | CASSLGQLNEQFF | TGTGCCAGCAGTTTAGGGCAGCTCAATGAGCAGTTCTTC
11 | - | TRBJ2-3 | TRBV28 | once | CASTAVDTQYF | TGTGCCAGCACCGCGGTGGATACGCAGTATTTT
13 | TRBD1 | TRBJ2-7 | TRBV5-6 | - | CASRGQGWGEQYF | TGTGCCAGCAGGGGACAGGGTTGGGGGGAGCAGTACTTC
14 | TRBD1 | TRBJ2-7 | TRBV27 | - | CASSLAGQGMEQYF | TGTGCCAGCAGTTTAGCCGGACAGGGGATGGAGCAGTACTTC
16 | TRBD2 | TRBJ2-7 | TRBV19 | - | CASSTGLAGSSYEQYF | TGTGCCAGTAGTACGGGACTAGCGGGATCCTCCTACGAGCAGTACTTC
14 | - | TRBJ2-7 | TRBV4-2 | - | CASSPYGGNYEQYF | TGTGCCAGCAGCCCGTACGGCGGGAACTACGAGCAGTACTTC
13 | - | TRBJ1-1 | TRBV28 | - | CASSSGGGTEAFF | TGTGCCAGCAGTTCGGGAGGTGGGACTGAAGCTTTCTTT
17 | - | TRBJ2-7 | TRBV4-1 | - | CASSQVSAVGGSYEQYF | TGCGCCAGCAGCCAAGTCTCCGCGGTCGGGGGATCCTACGAGCAGTACTTC
16 | TRBD2 | TRBJ2-1 | TRBV15 | once | CATSRHRTSGYNEQFF | TGTGCCACCAGCAGACATAGGACTAGCGGGTACAATGAGCAGTTCTTC
14 | - | TRBJ2-6 | TRBV9 | - | CASSVAFGANVLTF | TGTGCCAGCAGCGTAGCTTTTGGGGCCAACGTCCTGACTTTC
14 | - | TRBJ2-5 | TRBV7-6 | - | CASSFLDSKETQYF | TGTGCCAGCAGCTTCTTGGACTCAAAAGAGACCCAGTACTTC
16 | TRBD2 | TRBJ2-3 | TRBV10-3 | - | CAIRRTSGESTDTQYF | TGTGCCATCAGGCGCACTAGCGGTGAAAGCACAGATACGCAGTATTTT
16 | TRBD1 | TRBJ2-2 | TRBV13 | - | CASSLGTGGRPGELFF | TGTGCCAGCAGCTTAGGGACAGGGGGCCGCCCGGGGGAGCTGTTTTTT
13 | - | TRBJ2-7 | TRBV6-1 | - | CASSNLVIYEQYF | TGTGCCAGCAGTAATCTAGTGATCTACGAGCAGTACTTC
17 | - | TRBJ1-1 | TRBV7-8 | - | CASSLAFPDRRDTEAFF | TGTGCCAGCAGCTTAGCCTTTCCAGACCGGAGGGACACTGAAGCTTTCTTT
13 | - | TRBJ1-1 | TRBV14 | - | CASSRTVNTEAFF | TGTGCCAGCAGCCGGACAGTGAACACTGAAGCTTTCTTT